Described below is a single T cell receptor (beta chain) sequence and its context. Its antigen is not identified. MiXCR was run by TCRdb on the 5' RACE reads, yielding one entry per CDR3 protein. Seen here are about 310,000 distinct CDR3 sequences, more than 3% observed once, and the top ten hold about 25%. The data were obtained in a study of T cells after yellow fever vaccination. The V and J ends lost 4 bases and 2 bases, in that order; junction bases with no gene match: 8. This CDR3 has 18 residues. Study-wide results and caveats: When the response was secondary, it was weaker but reached its peak faster, day 5 versus 15.

The chain carries TRBV12-3 or TRBV12-4 and TRBJ2-6, with TRBD1 matching over 10 bases. The specimen was PBMCs, collected on the day of the yellow fever booster vaccination. The receptor was derived from a man younger than 30 who received the YFV17D yellow fever vaccine. CDR3 protein: CASSSTGTGVPGANVLTF. The CDR3 region has the DNA TGTGCCAGCAGTTCCACCGGGACAGGGGTTCCTGGGGCCAACGTCCTGACTTTC.